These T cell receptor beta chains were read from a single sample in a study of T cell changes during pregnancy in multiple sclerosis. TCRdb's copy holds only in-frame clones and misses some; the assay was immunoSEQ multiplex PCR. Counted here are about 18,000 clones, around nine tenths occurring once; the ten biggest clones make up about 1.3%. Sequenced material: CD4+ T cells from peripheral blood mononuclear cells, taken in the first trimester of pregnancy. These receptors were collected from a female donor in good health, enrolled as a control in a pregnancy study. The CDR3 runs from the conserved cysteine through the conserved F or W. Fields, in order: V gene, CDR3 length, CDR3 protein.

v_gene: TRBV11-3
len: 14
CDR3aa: CASSRGLVGHEQFF

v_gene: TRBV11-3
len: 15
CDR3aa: CASSLVGQGGNEQFF

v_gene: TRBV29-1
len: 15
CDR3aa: CSVDETGSINYGYTF

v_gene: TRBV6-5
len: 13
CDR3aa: CASSSSSGGKLFF

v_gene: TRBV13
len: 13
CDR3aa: CASSRRVLREQYF

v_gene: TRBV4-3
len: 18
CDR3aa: CASSHGSQSAGRTDTQYF

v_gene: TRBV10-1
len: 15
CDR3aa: CASSEGAGGSYEQYF

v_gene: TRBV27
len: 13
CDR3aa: CATKSQGAYGYTF

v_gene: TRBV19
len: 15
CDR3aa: CASRALAGGTDTQYF

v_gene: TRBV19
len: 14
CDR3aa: CASSIGRAFLGYTF

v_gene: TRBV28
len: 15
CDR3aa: CASSPYRDRIDGYTF

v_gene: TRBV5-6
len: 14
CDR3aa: CASSLQGWDTEAFF

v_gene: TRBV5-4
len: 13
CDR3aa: CASSLDRGYEQYF

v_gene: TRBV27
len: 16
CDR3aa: CASSSPLRRDYYEQYF

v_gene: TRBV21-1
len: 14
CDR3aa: CASTGGTVDYEQYF

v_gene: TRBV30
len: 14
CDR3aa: CAWSHTGGTDTQYF

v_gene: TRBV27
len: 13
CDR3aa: CASSLSGGKRAFF

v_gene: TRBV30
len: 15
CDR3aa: CAWSFTLGQTGELFF

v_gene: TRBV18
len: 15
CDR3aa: CASSPPAGNQETQYF

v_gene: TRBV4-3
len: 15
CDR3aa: CASSQDAGARETQYF

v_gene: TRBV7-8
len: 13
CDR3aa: CASSSGQGNEQFF

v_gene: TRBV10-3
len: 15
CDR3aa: CAISESLGQIYGYTF

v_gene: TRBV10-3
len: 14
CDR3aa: CAISGSTGDYGYTF

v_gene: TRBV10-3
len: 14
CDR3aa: CAIRTDRMNTEAFF

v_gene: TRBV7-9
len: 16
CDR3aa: CASSLGAPRGDEKLFF